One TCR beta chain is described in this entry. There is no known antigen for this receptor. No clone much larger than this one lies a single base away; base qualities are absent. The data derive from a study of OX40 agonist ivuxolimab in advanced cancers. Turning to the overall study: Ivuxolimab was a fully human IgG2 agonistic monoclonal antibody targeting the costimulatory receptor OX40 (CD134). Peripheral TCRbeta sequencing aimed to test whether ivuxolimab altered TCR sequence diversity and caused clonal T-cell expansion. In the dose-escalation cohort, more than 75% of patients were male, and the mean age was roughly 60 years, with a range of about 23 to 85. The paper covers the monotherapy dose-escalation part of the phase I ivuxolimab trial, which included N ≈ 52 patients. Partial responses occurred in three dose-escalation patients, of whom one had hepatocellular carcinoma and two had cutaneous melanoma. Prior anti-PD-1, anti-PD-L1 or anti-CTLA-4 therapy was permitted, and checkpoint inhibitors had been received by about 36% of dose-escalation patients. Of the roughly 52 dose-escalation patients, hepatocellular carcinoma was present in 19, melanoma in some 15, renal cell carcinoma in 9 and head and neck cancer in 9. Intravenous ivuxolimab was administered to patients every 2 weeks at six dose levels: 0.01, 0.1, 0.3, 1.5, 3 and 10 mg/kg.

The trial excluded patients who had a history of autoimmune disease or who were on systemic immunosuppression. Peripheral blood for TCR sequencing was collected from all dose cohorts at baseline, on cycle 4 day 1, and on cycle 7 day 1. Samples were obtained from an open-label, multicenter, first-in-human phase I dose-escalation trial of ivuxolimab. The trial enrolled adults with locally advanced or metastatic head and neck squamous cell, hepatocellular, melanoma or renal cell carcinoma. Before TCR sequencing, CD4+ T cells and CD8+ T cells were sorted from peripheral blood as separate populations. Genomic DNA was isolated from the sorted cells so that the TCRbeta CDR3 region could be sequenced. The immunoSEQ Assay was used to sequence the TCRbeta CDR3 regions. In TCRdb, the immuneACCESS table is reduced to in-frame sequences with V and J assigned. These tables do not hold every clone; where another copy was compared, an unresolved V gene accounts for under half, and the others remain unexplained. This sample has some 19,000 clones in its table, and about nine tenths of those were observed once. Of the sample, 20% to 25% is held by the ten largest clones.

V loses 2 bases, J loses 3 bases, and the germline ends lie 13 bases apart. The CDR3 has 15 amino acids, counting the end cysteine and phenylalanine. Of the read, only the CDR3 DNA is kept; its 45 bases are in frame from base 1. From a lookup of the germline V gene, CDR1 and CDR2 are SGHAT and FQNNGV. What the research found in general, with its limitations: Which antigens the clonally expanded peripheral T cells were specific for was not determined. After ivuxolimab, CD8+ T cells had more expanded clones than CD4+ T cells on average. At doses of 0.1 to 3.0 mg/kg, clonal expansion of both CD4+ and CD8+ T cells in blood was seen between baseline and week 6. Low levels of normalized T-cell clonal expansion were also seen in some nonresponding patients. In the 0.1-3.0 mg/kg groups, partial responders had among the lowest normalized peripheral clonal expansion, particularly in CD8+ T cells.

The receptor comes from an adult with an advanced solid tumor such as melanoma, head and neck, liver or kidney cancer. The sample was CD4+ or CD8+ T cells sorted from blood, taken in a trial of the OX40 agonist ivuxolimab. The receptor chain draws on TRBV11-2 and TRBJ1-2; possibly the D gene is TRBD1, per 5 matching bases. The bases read TGTGCCAGCAGCTTATATGGGGGGGTGGACTATGGCTACACCTTC. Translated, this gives CASSLYGGVDYGYTF. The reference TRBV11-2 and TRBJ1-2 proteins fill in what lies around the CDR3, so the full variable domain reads EAGVAQSPRYKIIEKRQSVAFWCNPISGHATLYWYQQILGQGPKLLIQFQNNGVVDDSQLPKDRFSAERLKGVDSTLKIQPAKLEDSAVYLCASSLYGGVDYGYTFGSGTRLTVV.